This T cell receptor (beta chain) came from a study of OX40 agonist ivuxolimab in advanced cancers. Overall study: Given to patients was ivuxolimab, an agonistic anti-OX40 (CD134) antibody. The eligibility criteria allowed prior anti-PD-1, anti-PD-L1 or anti-CTLA-4 therapy, and around 38% had some.

Profiled with immunoSEQ multiplex PCR; TCRdb holds only in-frame clones, not every one. Here the sample spans about 33,000 clones, about 80% being singletons. In germline, CDR1 is SGHRS, CDR2 YFSETQ. The V end was cut by 0 bases, the J end by 4 bases, with 15 bases between. The CDR3 extends over 16 amino acids. This clone was recorded a few times. The V gene is TRBV5-1, the J gene TRBJ2-3; TRBD1 is a possible D gene (5 bases). The sequence came from an adult with an advanced solid tumor such as melanoma, head and neck, liver or kidney cancer. Sequencing used CD4+ or CD8+ T cells sorted from blood, obtained in a trial of the OX40 agonist ivuxolimab. As DNA, the CDR3 is TGCGCCAGCAGCTTGGCTGGGGCAGGGTCATCAGATACGCAGTATTTT. This codes for CASSLAGAGSSDTQYF.